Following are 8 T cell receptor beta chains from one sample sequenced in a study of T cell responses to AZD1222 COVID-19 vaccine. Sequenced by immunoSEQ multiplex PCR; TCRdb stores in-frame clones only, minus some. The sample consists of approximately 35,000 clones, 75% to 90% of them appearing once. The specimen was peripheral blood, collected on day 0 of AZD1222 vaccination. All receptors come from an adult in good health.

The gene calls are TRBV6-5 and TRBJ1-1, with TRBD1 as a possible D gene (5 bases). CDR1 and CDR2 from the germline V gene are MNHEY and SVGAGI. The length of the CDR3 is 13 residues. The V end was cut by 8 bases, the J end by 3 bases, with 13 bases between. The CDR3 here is CASLRGLHTEAFF. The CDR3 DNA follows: TGTGCCAGCCTGAGGGGACTGCACACTGAAGCTTTCTTT.

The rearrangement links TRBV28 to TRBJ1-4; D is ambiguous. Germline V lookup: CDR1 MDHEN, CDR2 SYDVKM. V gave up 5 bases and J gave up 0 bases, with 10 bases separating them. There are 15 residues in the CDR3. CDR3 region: CASSGMTATNEKLFF. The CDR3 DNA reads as TGTGCCAGCAGTGGAATGACGGCAACTAATGAAAAACTGTTTTTT.

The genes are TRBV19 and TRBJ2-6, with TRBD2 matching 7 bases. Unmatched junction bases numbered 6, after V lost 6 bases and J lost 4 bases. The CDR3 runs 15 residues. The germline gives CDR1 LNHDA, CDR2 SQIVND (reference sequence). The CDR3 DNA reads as TGTGCCAGTAGGCCGGGACTACCCGGGGCCAACGTCCTGACTTTC. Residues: CASRPGLPGANVLTF.

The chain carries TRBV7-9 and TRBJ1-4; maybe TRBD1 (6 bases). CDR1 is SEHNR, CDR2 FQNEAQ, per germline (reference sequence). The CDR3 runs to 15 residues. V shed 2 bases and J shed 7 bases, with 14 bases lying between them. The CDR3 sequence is CASSLLAGAGEKLFF. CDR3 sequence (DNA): TGTGCCAGCAGCTTATTGGCAGGGGCAGGTGAAAAACTGTTTTTT.

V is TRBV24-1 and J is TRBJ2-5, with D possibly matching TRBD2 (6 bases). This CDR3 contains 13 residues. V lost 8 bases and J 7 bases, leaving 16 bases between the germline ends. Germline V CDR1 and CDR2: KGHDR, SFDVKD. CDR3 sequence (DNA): TGTGCCACCAACGGGGACGGGGGTGGGACCCAGTACTTC. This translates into CATNGDGGGTQYF.

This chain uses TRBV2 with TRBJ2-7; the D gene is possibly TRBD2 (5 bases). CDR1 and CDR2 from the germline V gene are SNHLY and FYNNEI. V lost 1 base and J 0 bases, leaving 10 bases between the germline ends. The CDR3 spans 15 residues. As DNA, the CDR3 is TGTGCCAGCAGTGAAGGGAGCGGTAGCTCCTACGAGCAGTACTTC. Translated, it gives CASSEGSGSSYEQYF.

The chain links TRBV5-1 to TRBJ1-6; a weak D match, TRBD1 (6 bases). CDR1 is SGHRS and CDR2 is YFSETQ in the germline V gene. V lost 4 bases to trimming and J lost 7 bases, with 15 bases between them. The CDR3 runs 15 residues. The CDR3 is CASSLTTGSNSPLHF. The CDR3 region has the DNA TGCGCCAGCAGCCTGACAACAGGGTCCAATTCACCCCTCCACTTT.

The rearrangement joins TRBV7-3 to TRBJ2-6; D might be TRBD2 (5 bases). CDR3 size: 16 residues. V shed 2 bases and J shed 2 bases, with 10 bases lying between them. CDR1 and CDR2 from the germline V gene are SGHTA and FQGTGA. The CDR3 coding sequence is TGTGCCAGCAGCTTATCGGCCGGGGCTGGGGCCAACGTCCTGACTTTC. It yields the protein CASSLSAGAGANVLTF.